This entry describes one T cell receptor (beta chain). Its antigen is unknown. The data were taken from a study of T cell responses to AZD1222 COVID-19 vaccine. The study, taken as a whole, reports: Spike regions recognized by vaccine-associated CD4 TCRs spanned the protein, led by 160-218 and 743-854. Spike-specific TCRs gained breadth and depth after people received two AZD1222 doses. Nearly half of unique spike-specific TCRs reportedly avoided B.1.351 and B.1.1.7 mutated regions. Seropositivity was recorded at baseline in only six AZD1222 recipients.

The CDR3 is made up of 13 amino acids. The V end was cut by 5 bases, the J end by 8 bases, with 15 bases between. Looked up from germline, CDR1 is MNHEY and CDR2 is SMNVEV (reference sequence). Assay: immunoSEQ multiplex PCR; the TCRdb copy retains only in-frame clones and omits some. In the table there are about 150,000 clones, 90% of which are singletons. The source is an adult in good health. The chain joins TRBV27 to TRBJ1-2; D perhaps matches TRBD1 (6 bases). This specimen consisted of peripheral blood, obtained on day 0 of AZD1222 vaccination. CDR3 DNA: TGTGCCAGCAGTCTGACAGGCAGTATGGGCTACACCTTC. Its protein product is CASSLTGSMGYTF.